The 16 T cell receptor beta chains listed next were all sequenced from one sample in a study of PD-1 blockade in classical Hodgkin lymphoma. Time point here: cycle 4 day 1 (C4D1), after 6 weeks of nivolumab. Every patient relapsed after autologous stem cell transplantation, and brentuximab vedotin exposure varied. Only in-frame clones appear in the TCRdb table, and some are missing; sequencing was by immunoSEQ multiplex PCR. The sample records some 39,000 clones, around four fifths being singletons. Sequenced here: peripheral blood mononuclear cells (PBMCs), sampled before the fourth cycle of nivolumab. The receptors were sampled from a human donor with classical Hodgkin lymphoma.

This clone appeared a few times. V is TRBV6-5 and J is TRBJ1-5; D is ambiguous. V gave up 6 bases and J gave up 4 bases, with 16 bases separating them. The CDR3 has 15 amino acids. Germline CDR1 reads MNHEY; CDR2 reads SVGAGI. The CDR3 sequence is CASSLTAGMNQPQHF. The DNA for the CDR3 is TGTGCCAGCAGCCTTACGGCGGGGATGAATCAGCCCCAGCATTTT.

The chain employs TRBV27 and TRBJ2-2, with 8 bases fitting TRBD1. V gave up 1 base and J gave up 7 bases; unmatched junction bases: 8. The CDR3 sequence is 16 residues long. Germline assignment: CDR1 MNHEY and CDR2 SMNVEV (reference sequence). CDR3 loop: CASSLFQGARGGELFF. The DNA for the CDR3 is TGTGCCAGCAGTTTATTCCAGGGGGCGCGTGGCGGGGAGCTGTTTTTT.

CDR3: CASGSPYSPLHF. In nucleotides, the CDR3 is TGTGCTAGTGGTTCCCCATACTCACCCCTCCACTTT. The J gene is TRBJ1-6, the V gene TRBV12-5; no reliable D call. The CDR3 consists of 12 residues. In germline, CDR1 is LGHNT, CDR2 FRNRAP. The V gene lost 4 bases and the J gene lost 10 bases, with 8 bases spanning the gap. Using reference TRBV12-5 and TRBJ1-6 for the parts outside the CDR3, the full variable domain is DARVTQTPRHKVTEMGQEVTMRCQPILGHNTVFWYRQTMMQGLELLAYFRNRAPLDDSGMPKDRFSAEMPDATLATLKIQPSEPRDSAVYFCASGSPYSPLHFGNGTRLTVT.

This clone was picked up a small number of times. The V gene is TRBV29-1, the J gene TRBJ1-1; 9 nucleotides align to TRBD1. CDR3 length: 13 residues. Germline V gene sequence: CDR1 SQVTM, CDR2 ANQGSEA. V lost 6 bases and J lost 4; bases outside the gene matches: 6. The CDR3 protein is CSVELTGGTEAFF. In DNA form, the CDR3 reads TGCAGCGTCGAACTGACAGGGGGCACTGAAGCTTTCTTT.

Here the CDR3 DNA reads TGTGCCAGCAGTGGGATAGGGTTGAAGACCCAGTACTTC. It yields the protein CASSGIGLKTQYF. The rearrangement links TRBV2 to TRBJ2-5; D gene ambiguous. Trimming pared 4 bases from V and 6 bases from J, leaving 12 bases between. Germline V gene sequence: CDR1 SNHLY, CDR2 FYNNEI. The CDR3 is 13 residues long. Full variable domain (missing parts from reference TRBV2 and TRBJ2-5): EPEVTQTPSHQVTQMGQEVILRCVPISNHLYFYWYRQILGQKVEFLVSFYNNEISEKSEIFDDQFSVERPDGSNFTLKIRSTKLEDSAMYFCASSGIGLKTQYFGPGTRLLVL.

The chain recombines TRBV18 with TRBJ2-1; 11 nucleotides align to TRBD2. The CDR3 contains 15 residues. Germline CDR1 reads KGHSH; CDR2 reads LQKENI. J gave up 7 bases and V 3 bases, and 5 bases lay outside the gene matches. CDR3 DNA sequence: TGTGCCAGCTCACCTCGGACTAGCGGGTGGAATGAGCAGTTCTTC. Translation gives CASSPRTSGWNEQFF.

The rearrangement uses TRBV15 and TRBJ2-3; 9 nucleotides match TRBD1. The CDR3 contains 15 residues. CDR1 is LNHNV and CDR2 is YYDKDF in the germline V gene (reference sequence). Unmatched junction bases numbered 8, after V lost 7 bases and J lost 3 bases. DNA for the CDR3: TGTGCCACCAACATAGACAGGGGGTATACAGATACGCAGTATTTT. Amino acids: CATNIDRGYTDTQYF.

The V gene is TRBV11-3, the J gene TRBJ1-1, with a tentative D call TRBD1 (5 bases). V dropped 8 bases and J dropped 5 bases, with 21 bases sitting between them. Germline lookup yields CDR1 SGHNT and CDR2 YENEEA. The CDR3 extends over 15 amino acids. CDR3 bases: TGTGCCAGCGCCCTCTCAACAGGTGTGGTAACTGAAGCTTTCTTT. Its protein is CASALSTGVVTEAFF.

This sequence joins TRBV5-8 and TRBJ2-7; 7 nucleotides align to TRBD1. Germline V gene lookup returns CDR1 SGHTS and CDR2 YDEGEE. The trim removed 6 bases at V and 1 base at J, leaving 16 bases unmatched. The CDR3 sequence is 17 residues long. CDR3 sequence reads: CASTNQLDRDLSYEQYF. CDR3 in DNA: TGTGCCAGCACCAACCAATTAGACAGGGACCTATCCTACGAGCAGTACTTC.

This clone was recorded only once. The J gene is TRBJ1-6, the V gene TRBV14; the D is unclear. Germline values: CDR1 SGHDN, CDR2 FVKESK. Trimming took off 4 bases at V and 4 bases at J, with 5 bases between the two ends. The CDR3 sequence is 13 residues long. The CDR3 DNA sequence: TGTGCCAGCAGCCGGGGATATAATTCACCCCTCCACTTT. Translating it yields CASSRGYNSPLHF.

The rearrangement uses TRBV28 and TRBJ2-3; TRBD2 matches at 9 bases. The CDR3 totals 14 residues. Germline lookup yields CDR1 MDHEN and CDR2 SYDVKM. Germline trimming cut 6 bases from V and 7 bases from J; bases unmatched to any gene: 8. DNA of the CDR3: TGTGCCAGCAGAGTAGGGACTAGCTCAAATACGCAGTATTTT. Its translation is CASRVGTSSNTQYF.

The chain joins TRBV2 to TRBJ1-4; possibly TRBD1 for D (5 bases). CDR3 length: 14 residues. Germline CDR1 and CDR2: SNHLY and FYNNEI. The V and J ends lost 9 bases and 3 bases respectively, with 14 bases between them. The DNA for the CDR3 is TGTGCCAGATCGTGGGACTCCTCTAATGAAAAACTGTTTTTT. Translation: CARSWDSSNEKLFF.

V gene TRBV7-9 combines with J gene TRBJ1-1; D is unclear. Trimming pared 0 bases from V and 1 base from J, leaving 3 bases between. Per the germline V gene, CDR1 is SEHNR and CDR2 is FQNEAQ (reference sequence). The CDR3 runs 13 residues. The chain's CDR3 is CASSLAENTEAFF. CDR3 coding DNA: TGTGCCAGCAGCTTAGCAGAGAACACTGAAGCTTTCTTT.

The chain recombines TRBV12-5 with TRBJ1-5, with TRBD1 as a possible D gene (5 bases). Germline V gene lookup returns CDR1 LGHNT and CDR2 FRNRAP. CDR3 length: 16 residues. Between the trimmed V and J ends, which lost 6 bases and 6 bases, there was a span of 21 bases. The CDR3 is CASGFDGGGDGQPQHF. DNA for the CDR3: TGTGCTAGTGGGTTTGACGGGGGGGGTGACGGTCAGCCCCAGCATTTT.

The CDR3 region has the DNA TGTGCCAGCAGTTACGGAGGGCGGCAGTACTTC. Protein product: CASSYGGRQYF. The chain couples TRBV6-1 to TRBJ2-7, with D possibly being TRBD2 (6 bases). Germline assignment: CDR1 MNHNS and CDR2 SASEGT. The V gene lost 5 bases and the J gene lost 9 bases, with 11 bases spanning the gap. The CDR3 consists of 11 residues.

The table lists this clone with a count of one. The V call is TRBV5-4, the J call TRBJ1-1; D remains ambiguous. V was pared by 3 bases and J by 5 bases, with 8 bases between. The CDR3 spans 12 residues. The germline V gene has CDR1 SGHNT and CDR2 YYREEE (reference sequence). The CDR3 DNA reads as TGTGCCAGCAGCTGGGGAGGGACTGAAGCTTTCTTT. Translated, it gives CASSWGGTEAFF.